This T cell receptor beta chain was observed in a study of cytomegalovirus exposure and HLA in healthy donors (dated by TCRdb to about 2017). Concerning the study at large: An earlier analysis of several hundred of the donors reported approximately 280 Gb of sequence data and 95 million to 140 million unique TCR beta sequences obtained from roughly 180 million T cells. Donor age, sex, ethnicity and CMV serostatus were compiled alongside the repertoire data. Genome-wide SNP genotypes for about three fifths of the roughly 700 donors were used in a later genetic analysis, which treated that subset as a discovery cohort. The number of donors typed differed by locus, with about 629-640 for A, B, C, DRB1 and DQB1, roughly 550 for DQA1, under 610 for DPA1, and around 460 for DPB1. The aim of the study was to test whether cataloging public T cell receptors could identify signatures of past pathogen exposure. HLA typing included class I and class II loci at four-digit resolution. The later analysis used no new phenotypic data to find candidate immune exposures, relying instead on TCR beta sequences and their occurrence across donors. On average, around 240,000 unique TCR beta nucleotide sequences were sequenced per donor among several hundred genotyped donors of the cohort, with about 17% of those sequences being non-productive. Because of strong linkage in the cohort, 5 or 6 DR-DQ haplotypes were treated as single units for association and clustering. In addition to the first cohort of 650 to 800 subjects, a separate validation cohort of approximately 130 different subjects was used. Using immunosequencing, the study profiled T cell repertoires from some 670 subjects and related those repertoires to cytomegalovirus serostatus. An earlier analysis of approximately 630 of the donors applied high-throughput TCR beta sequencing to assess whether each TCR beta V gene segment acted as functional or pseudogenic. A later analysis re-analyzed previously published TCR beta repertoires from 550 to 700 donors and added high-resolution HLA genotyping to study TCR occurrence patterns. The study combined high-throughput TCR immunosequencing, statistical association of individual TCRs with disease status, and machine learning to predict cytomegalovirus infection status. All discovery cohort repertoires had been generated using a single sequencing platform. Of the 350 to 450 genotyped donors, 70% to 90% were placed in the genetic ancestry cluster associated with self-reported Caucasian donors. Roughly 300 gigabases of sequencing data and 70 million to 95 million unique TCR sequences made up an early release that covered 500 to 700 HLA-typed donors.

Overall study outcomes, separate from this receptor: In a later genetic analysis, fewer N-insertions in productive TCRs were reported among donors in an Asian-associated ancestry cluster than the approximately 710-donor mean. In the study, around 160 TCR beta chains were listed as associated with cytomegalovirus. Only TCR beta chains were sequenced in this cohort, and the absence of alpha or paired-chain data limited detectable features. The earlier analysis of approximately 540 of the donors excluded approximately 15 rarely observed V segments, including chromosome 9 orphons, because counts were too low. An association between a missense DCLRE1C variant and V-gene and J-gene trimming of TCR beta chains was found in a later genetic analysis and replicated in an independent cohort. The classifier was reported to diagnose cytomegalovirus status with high specificity and sensitivity in both the original and validation cohorts. The only immune exposure information available for the cohort was CMV serostatus. According to a later analysis, TCR association rates differed among HLA loci, with DRB1 alleles showing the most associated TCRs and HLA-C alleles showing the fewest. Correlated functional status among segregating V segments might reflect linkage disequilibrium, but an unknown experimental factor could not be ruled out. Compared with equally common non-associated chains, HLA-associated TCR beta chains in a later analysis were more clonally expanded and had lower generation probabilities. A later analysis reported that several top co-occurrence clusters appeared linked to parvovirus B19, influenza, CMV and Epstein-Barr virus. Some IMGT-functional V segments, including TRBV6-2 and TRBV6-3, could not be told apart with the 87-base-pair reads, so those segments were excluded. A further reported finding was that TCR beta sequences accurately predicted the HLA-A and HLA-B alleles for most subjects in the first cohort. Assigning TCR associations to individual alleles was difficult when HLA alleles, especially DR and DQ, strongly co-occurred. Broadly in line with IMGT annotations, most TCR beta V segments showed up in productive rearrangements about 90% or about 30% of the time in an earlier analysis of several hundred of the donors. Roughly uniform sequencing depth across donors was assumed in presence/absence analyses, although this assumption may not hold. A group of highly shared sequence variants was considered likely to be a technical artifact of the sequencing pipeline. Most TCR sequences were observed very rarely across donors, whereas some public TCRs were present in many individuals. HLA typing was unavailable for some donors at each locus, so association tests used only the typed subset. In a later analysis, most CMV-associated TCR beta chains were found to appear HLA-restricted, with HLA associations seemingly driven largely by CMV exposure. In a later analysis, around 17,000 TCR beta sequences were associated with specific HLA alleles at a false discovery rate of 0.05. The authors suggested that the approach could potentially be extended to other disease states and immunological phenotypes. A few of the identified cytomegalovirus-associated TCR beta chains were confirmed in vitro to be specific for cytomegalovirus antigens.

The CDR3 runs 14 residues from the cysteine to the phenylalanine. The DNA shown is the 42-base CDR3, in frame from base 1. V is reduced by 4 bases and J by 8 bases, leaving a spacing of 17 bases between them. According to the germline V gene, CDR1 reads MDHEN and CDR2 reads SYDVKM. The library was made by the immunoSEQ multiplex PCR assay. The multiplex PCR relied on a mix of 60 forward primers for TCR Vbeta segments and 13 reverse primers for TCR Jbeta segments. A multiplex PCR assay on genomic DNA amplified the CDR3 region of rearranged TCR beta genes. Amplified TCR beta libraries were sequenced as 87-base-pair reads on the Illumina HiSeq System. As for the authors' bioinformatics: A later analysis counted about 82 million unique TCR beta chains across the 500 to 850 repertoires, and roughly 9.9 million of these chains were shared by at least two donors. Raw reads were error-corrected and collapsed into unique sequences by a nearest-neighbor algorithm in which closely related sequences were merged to remove PCR and sequencing errors. V, D and J gene segments were assigned by aligning CDR3 sequences to IMGT reference sequences. For a sequence to be retained, at least a six-nucleotide match to both a V gene segment and a J gene segment was required. A rearrangement was called productive if the CDR3 had no stop codons and remained in frame with V and J, and every other rearrangement was called non-productive. CDR3 was defined by IMGT convention, running from the second conserved V-encoded cysteine to the conserved J-encoded phenylalanine. The earlier analysis of 500 to 600 of the donors excluded sequences that lacked an unambiguous match to a single V gene segment. In an earlier analysis of approximately 500 of the donors, a V segment was called functional when productive rearrangements were above 56.7%, and segregating when the standard deviation between donors exceeded 5%. A statistical classification framework was built to diagnose cytomegalovirus status from the catalog of TCR beta chain sequences. A later analysis assigned V and J genes by comparing TCR nucleotide sequences with IMGT/GENE-DB human TR gene sequences. The TCRdist pipeline was used in a later analysis to assign CDR3 sequences and most-parsimonious VDJ recombination scenarios. In a later analysis, every TCR beta chain was defined by the combination of its CDR3 amino acid sequence and its V-gene family, and reads without a unique V-gene family were dropped. As a way to deal with suspected cross-contamination and a sequencing artifact, a later analysis dropped 500 to 700 nucleotide sequences that were highly shared and had low generation probability. In a later analysis, a clonal expansion index was calculated for each public chain from normalized within-repertoire ranks of inferred template counts. In a later analysis, generation probabilities were computed using a VDJ recombination model fitted to out-of-frame rearrangements, and the results were checked against IGoR. In a later analysis, hypergeometric tests were used to score TCR-TCR, TCR-HLA and TCR-CMV co-occurrence, with a repertoire-size bias correction applied to TCR pairs. False discovery rates were estimated in a later analysis by permuting HLA or CMV assignments 20 times. In a later analysis, co-occurring TCRs were grouped using DBSCAN, and TCRdist sequence similarity was added for clustering within HLA-allele-positive subsets. Co-occurrence clustering excluded repertoires with fewer than 30,000 or more than 120,000 public chains, plus five with anomalous nucleotide sharing. The table comes from immuneACCESS by way of TCRdb, which keeps in-frame sequences with V and J called. Part of the clones is missing from these tables; in studies checked, under half for an unresolved V gene and the rest for unknown reasons. V and J calls and clone size are copied from that table; D and trimming were computed from the DNA. The sample table shows some 94,000 clones, and roughly 71% are seen once. Clones ranked in the top ten supply roughly 2.7% of the sample.

The cohort consisted of some 730 healthy bone marrow donors. At the time of sampling, every cohort member was nominally healthy, though immune exposures that went unrecorded were likely present. The donor tested CMV seronegative, placing the donor among the approximately 400 seronegative members of the cohort. A peripheral blood sample was collected from each donor, and TCR beta sequencing was performed on peripheral blood mononuclear cells. Genomic DNA was extracted from the blood cell samples with the Qiagen DNeasy Blood Extraction Kit. On this clone: Its antigen specificity is not known. No base-level quality is on record; no much larger clone is a single base apart.

The sequence links TRBV28 to TRBJ1-2; 6 matching bases give a weak D call of TRBD1. Input material: PBMCs. This sequence originates from a man aged 45-65 years in good health and CMV-seronegative. The CDR3 reads as follows: CASSSYHREGGYTF. Read as DNA, the sequence is TGTGCCAGCAGTTCGTACCACAGGGAGGGAGGCTACACCTTC.